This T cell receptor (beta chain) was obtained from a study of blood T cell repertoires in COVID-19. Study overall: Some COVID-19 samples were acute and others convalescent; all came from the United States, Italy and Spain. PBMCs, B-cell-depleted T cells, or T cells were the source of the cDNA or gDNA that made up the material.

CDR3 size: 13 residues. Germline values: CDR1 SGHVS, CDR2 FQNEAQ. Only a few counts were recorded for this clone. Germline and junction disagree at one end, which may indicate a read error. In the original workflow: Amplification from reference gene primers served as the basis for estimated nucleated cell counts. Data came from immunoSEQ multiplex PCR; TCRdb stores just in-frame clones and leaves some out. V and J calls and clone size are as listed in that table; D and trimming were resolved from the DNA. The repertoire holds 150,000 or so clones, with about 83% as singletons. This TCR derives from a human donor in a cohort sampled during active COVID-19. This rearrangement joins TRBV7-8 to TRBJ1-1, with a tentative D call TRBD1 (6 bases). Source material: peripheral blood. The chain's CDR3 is CASSLPDRTPSDF. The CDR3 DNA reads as TGTGCCAGCAGCTTACCGGACAGAACACCAAGCGACTTT.